The clone carrying this T cell receptor beta chain was found a few times. Clinical symptoms, serum thyroxine and TRAb, thyroid ultrasound and orbital computed tomography were used for the diagnoses. This CDR3 is 14 amino acids long. Between the trimmed V and J ends, which lost 3 bases and 4 bases, there was a span of 12 bases. Per germline, CDR1 SSHAT and CDR2 FNYEAQ (reference sequence). What was amplified from RNA transcripts were TCR beta CDR3 regions. An initial round of RT-PCR targeting the TCR CDR3 relied on the HTBI primer set. TCRdb redid the calling of the multiplex PCR reads with MiXCR, one entry per CDR3 protein. The sample contains about 500,000 distinct CDR3 sequences, around 14% of which appear only once. The sample comes from a study of T cells in Graves' hyperthyroidism and ophthalmopathy.

Material for sequencing was blood. V gene TRBV7-7 combines with J gene TRBJ2-5, with unresolved D. The TCR originated in a young woman with Graves' hyperthyroidism. CDR3 sequence reads: CASSLIRFGETQYF. CDR3 DNA sequence: TGTGCCAGCAGCTTGATCCGTTTTGGAGAGACCCAGTACTTC.